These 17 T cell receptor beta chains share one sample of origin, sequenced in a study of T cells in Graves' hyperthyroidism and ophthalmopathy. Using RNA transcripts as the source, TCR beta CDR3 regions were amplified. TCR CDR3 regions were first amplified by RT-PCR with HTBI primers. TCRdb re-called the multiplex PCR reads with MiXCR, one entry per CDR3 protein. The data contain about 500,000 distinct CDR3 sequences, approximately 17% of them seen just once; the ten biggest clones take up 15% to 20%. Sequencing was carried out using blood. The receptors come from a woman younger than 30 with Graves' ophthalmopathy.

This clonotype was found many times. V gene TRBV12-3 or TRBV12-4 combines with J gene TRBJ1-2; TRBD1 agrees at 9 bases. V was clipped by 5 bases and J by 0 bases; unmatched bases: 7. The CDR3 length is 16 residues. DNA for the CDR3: TGTGCCAGCAGTAATACAGGGGGCCCACCTAACTATGGCTACACCTTC. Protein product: CASSNTGGPPNYGYTF.

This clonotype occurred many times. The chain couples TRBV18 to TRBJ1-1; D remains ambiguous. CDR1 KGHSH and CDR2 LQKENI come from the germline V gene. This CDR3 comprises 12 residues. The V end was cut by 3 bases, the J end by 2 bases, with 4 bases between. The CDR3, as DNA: TGTGCCAGCTCACCCTTTAACACTGAAGCTTTCTTT. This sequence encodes CASSPFNTEAFF.

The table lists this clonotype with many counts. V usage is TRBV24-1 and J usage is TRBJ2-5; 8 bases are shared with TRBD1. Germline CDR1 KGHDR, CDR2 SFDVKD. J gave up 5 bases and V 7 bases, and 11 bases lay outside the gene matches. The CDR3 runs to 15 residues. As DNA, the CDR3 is TGTGCCACCAGCCGGAGCCCAGGGGGCGTCGAGACCCAGTACTTC. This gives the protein CATSRSPGGVETQYF.

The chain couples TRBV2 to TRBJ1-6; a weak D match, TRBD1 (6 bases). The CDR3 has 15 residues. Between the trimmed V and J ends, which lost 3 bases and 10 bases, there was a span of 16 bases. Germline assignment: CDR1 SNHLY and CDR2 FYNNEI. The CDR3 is CASSDQGGMGSPLHF. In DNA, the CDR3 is TGTGCCAGCAGTGACCAAGGGGGGATGGGATCACCCCTCCACTTT.

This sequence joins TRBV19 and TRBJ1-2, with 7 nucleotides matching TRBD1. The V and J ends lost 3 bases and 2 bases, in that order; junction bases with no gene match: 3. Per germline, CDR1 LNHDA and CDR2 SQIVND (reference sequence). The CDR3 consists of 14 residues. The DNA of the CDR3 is TGTGCCAGTAGTATGACAGGGAAAAACTATGGCTACACCTTC. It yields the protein CASSMTGKNYGYTF.

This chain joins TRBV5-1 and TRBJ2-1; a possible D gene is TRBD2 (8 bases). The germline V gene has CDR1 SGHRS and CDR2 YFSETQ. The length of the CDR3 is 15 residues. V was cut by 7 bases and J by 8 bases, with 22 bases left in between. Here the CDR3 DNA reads TGCGCCAGCCTCGGGGGGGACAGTCCTGAGGATGAGCAGTTCTTC. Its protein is CASLGGDSPEDEQFF.

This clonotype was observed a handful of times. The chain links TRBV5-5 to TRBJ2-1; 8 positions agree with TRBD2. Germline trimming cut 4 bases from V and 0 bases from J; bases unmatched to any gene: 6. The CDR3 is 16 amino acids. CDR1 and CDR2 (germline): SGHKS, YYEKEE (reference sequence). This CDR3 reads CASSPVSGNSYNEQFF. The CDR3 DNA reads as TGTGCCAGCAGCCCGGTTAGCGGGAACTCCTACAATGAGCAGTTCTTC.

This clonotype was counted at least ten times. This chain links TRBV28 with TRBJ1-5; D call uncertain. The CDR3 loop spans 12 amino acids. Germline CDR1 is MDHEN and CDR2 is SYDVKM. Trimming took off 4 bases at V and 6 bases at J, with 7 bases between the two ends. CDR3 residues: CASSSTPQPQHF. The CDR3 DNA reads TGTGCCAGCAGTTCCACACCTCAGCCCCAGCATTTT.

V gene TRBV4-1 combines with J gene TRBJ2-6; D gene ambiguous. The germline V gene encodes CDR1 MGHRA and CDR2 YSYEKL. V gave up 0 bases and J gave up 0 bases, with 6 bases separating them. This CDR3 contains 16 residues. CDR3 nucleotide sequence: TGCGCCAGCAGCCAAGATAGAAACTCTGGGGCCAACGTCCTGACTTTC. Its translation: CASSQDRNSGANVLTF.

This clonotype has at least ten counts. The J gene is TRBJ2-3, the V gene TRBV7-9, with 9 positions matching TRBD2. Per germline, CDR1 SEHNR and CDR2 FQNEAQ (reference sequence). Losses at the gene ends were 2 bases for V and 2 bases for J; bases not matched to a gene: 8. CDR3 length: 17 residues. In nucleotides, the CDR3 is TGTGCCAGCAGCTTATTAGGGGCTAGCGGGACCACAGATACGCAGTATTTT. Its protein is CASSLLGASGTTDTQYF.

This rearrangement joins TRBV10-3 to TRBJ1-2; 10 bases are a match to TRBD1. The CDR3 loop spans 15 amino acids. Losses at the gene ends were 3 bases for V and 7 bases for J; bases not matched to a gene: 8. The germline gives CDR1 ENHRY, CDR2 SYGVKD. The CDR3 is CAISERDRGTAGYTF. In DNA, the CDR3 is TGTGCCATCAGTGAAAGGGACAGGGGCACTGCTGGCTACACCTTC.

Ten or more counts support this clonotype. The CDR3 coding sequence is TGTGCCAGCAGCCTCTCCACAAACAGGAAAACCTCCTACGAGCAGTACTTC. Amino acids: CASSLSTNRKTSYEQYF. The J gene is TRBJ2-7, the V gene TRBV13; the D gene is possibly TRBD1 (5 bases). CDR3 length: 17 residues. The germline V and J ends were trimmed by 5 bases and 0 bases, with 20 bases remaining between them. Germline V gene lookup returns CDR1 PRHDT and CDR2 FYEKMQ (reference sequence). The whole variable domain, filled in from reference TRBV13 and TRBJ2-7, reads AAGVIQSPRHLIKEKRETATLKCYPIPRHDTVYWYQQGPGQDPQFLISFYEKMQSDKGSIPDRFSAQQFSDYHSELNMSSLELGDSALYFCASSLSTNRKTSYEQYFGPGTRLTVT.

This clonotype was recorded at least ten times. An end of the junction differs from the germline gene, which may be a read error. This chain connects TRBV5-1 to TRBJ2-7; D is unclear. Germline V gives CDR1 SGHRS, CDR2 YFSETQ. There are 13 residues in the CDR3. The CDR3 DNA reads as TGTGCCAGCAGTTTAGACCGTACCTACGAGCAGTACTTC. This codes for CASSLDRTYEQYF. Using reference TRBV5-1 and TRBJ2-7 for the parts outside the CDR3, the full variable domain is KAGVTQTPRYLIKTRGQQVTLSCSPISGHRSVSWYQQTPGQGLQFLFEYFSETQRNKGNFPGRFSGRQFSNSRSEMNVSTLELGDSALYLCASSLDRTYEQYFGPGTRLTVT.

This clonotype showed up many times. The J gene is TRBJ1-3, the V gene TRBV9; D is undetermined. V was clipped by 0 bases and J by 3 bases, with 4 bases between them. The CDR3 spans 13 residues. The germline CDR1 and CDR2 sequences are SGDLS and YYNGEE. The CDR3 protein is CASSVGGGNTIYF. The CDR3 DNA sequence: TGTGCCAGCAGCGTAGGGGGTGGAAACACCATATATTTT. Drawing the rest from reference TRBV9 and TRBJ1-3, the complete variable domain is DSGVTQTPKHLITATGQRVTLRCSPRSGDLSVYWYQQSLDQGLQFLIQYYNGEERAKGNILERFSAQQFPDLHSELNLSSLELGDSALYFCASSVGGGNTIYFGEGSWLTVV.

The CDR3 loop is CASSQGGTSGAGDTQYF. CDR3 DNA sequence: TGTGCCAGCAGCCAAGGAGGGACTAGCGGGGCGGGGGATACGCAGTATTTT. This chain links TRBV4-2 with TRBJ2-3; 13 nucleotides line up with TRBD2. Trimming cost V 1 base and J 6 bases; bases outside gene matches: 7. The V gene's germline CDR1 is LGHNA and CDR2 YNFKEQ. There are 17 residues in the CDR3.

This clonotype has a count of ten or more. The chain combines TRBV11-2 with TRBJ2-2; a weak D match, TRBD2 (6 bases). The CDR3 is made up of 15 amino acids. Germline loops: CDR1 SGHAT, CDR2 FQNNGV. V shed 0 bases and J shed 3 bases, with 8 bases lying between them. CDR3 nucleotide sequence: TGTGCCAGCAGCTTAGATACGGGGGACACCGGGGAGCTGTTTTTT. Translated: CASSLDTGDTGELFF.

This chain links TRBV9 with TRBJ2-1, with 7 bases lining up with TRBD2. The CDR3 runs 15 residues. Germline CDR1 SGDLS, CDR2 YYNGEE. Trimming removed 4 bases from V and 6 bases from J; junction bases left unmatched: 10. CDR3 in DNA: TGTGCCAGCAGCTCCAGCGGGACTAAGGGCAATGAGCAGTTCTTC. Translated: CASSSSGTKGNEQFF. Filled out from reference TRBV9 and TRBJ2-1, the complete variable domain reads DSGVTQTPKHLITATGQRVTLRCSPRSGDLSVYWYQQSLDQGLQFLIQYYNGEERAKGNILERFSAQQFPDLHSELNLSSLELGDSALYFCASSSSGTKGNEQFFGPGTRLTVL.